This T cell receptor (beta chain) was recovered during a study of blood T cell repertoires in COVID-19. The germline V gene encodes CDR1 SGHNT and CDR2 YYREEE (reference sequence). The CDR3 runs to 17 residues. J lost 5 bases, V lost 3 bases, and 14 bases had no gene match. The authors' processing: Estimates of nucleated cell counts were drawn from the amplification of reference gene primers. Clones were sequenced by immunoSEQ multiplex PCR, and TCRdb holds only the in-frame ones, with some missing. That table furnishes V, J and clone size, whereas the DNA furnished D and trimming. The table shows approximately 100,000 clones, with 85% to 90% occurring only once. It was during active infection that Seattle patients were enrolled and then longitudinally followed.

Sequenced input: peripheral blood. The V and J genes are TRBV5-4 and TRBJ2-1, with 7 bases matching TRBD2. The sequence was obtained from a human donor with COVID-19, enrolled during active disease. The donor label of this sample is uncertain. The CDR3 sequence: CASSSSLTGGTHNEQFF. Written as DNA, the CDR3 is TGTGCCAGCAGCTCATCTCTAACGGGAGGAACCCACAATGAGCAGTTCTTC.